This paragraph covers one T cell receptor (beta chain) sequence. This specimen comes from a study of blood T cell repertoires in COVID-19. Study summary: T cells, B-cell-depleted T cells, or PBMCs provided the cDNA or gDNA that served as material.

TCRdb keeps only in-frame clones here, not all; method: immunoSEQ multiplex PCR. The table lists around 13,000 clones, 90% of them singletons, with 7.5% to 10% in the top ten. The sequenced sample was peripheral blood. The receptor was derived from a human donor in a cohort sampled during active COVID-19.

The CDR3 nucleotides read TGTGCCAGCAGCCCCAGAGGACAGAACTATGGCTACACCTTC. This translates into CASSPRGQNYGYTF. The genes are TRBV2 and TRBJ1-2; a possible D gene is TRBD1 (6 bases). CDR1 SNHLY and CDR2 FYNNEI come from the germline V gene. The ends were cut back, 6 bases at V and 2 bases at J, with 13 bases in the middle. The CDR3 consists of 14 residues.